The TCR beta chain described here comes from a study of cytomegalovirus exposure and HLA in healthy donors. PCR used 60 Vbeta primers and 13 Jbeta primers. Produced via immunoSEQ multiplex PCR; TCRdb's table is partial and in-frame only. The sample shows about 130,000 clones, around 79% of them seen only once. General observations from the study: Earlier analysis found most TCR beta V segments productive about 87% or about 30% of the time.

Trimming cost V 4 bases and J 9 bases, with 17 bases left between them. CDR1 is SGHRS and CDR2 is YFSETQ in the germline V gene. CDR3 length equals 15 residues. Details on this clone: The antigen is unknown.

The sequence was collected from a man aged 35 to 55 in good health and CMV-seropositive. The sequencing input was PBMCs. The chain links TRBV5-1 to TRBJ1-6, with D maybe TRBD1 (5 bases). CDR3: CASSPLTDGGSPLHF. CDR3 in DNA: TGCGCCAGCAGCCCATTGACAGACGGGGGTTCACCCCTCCACTTT.